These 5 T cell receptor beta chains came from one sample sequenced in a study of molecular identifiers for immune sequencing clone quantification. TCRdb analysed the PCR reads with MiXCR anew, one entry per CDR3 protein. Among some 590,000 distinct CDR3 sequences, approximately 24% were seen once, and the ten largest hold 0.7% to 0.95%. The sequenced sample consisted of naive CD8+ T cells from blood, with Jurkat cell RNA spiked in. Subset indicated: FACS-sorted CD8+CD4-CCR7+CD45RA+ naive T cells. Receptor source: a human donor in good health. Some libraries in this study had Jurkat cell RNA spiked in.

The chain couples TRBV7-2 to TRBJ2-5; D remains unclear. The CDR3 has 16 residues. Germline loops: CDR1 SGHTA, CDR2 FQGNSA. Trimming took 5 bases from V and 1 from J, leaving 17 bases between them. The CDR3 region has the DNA TGTGCCAGCAGCCCTGATGTCCTAGGCGGCCAAGAGACCCAGTACTTC. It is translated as CASSPDVLGGQETQYF.

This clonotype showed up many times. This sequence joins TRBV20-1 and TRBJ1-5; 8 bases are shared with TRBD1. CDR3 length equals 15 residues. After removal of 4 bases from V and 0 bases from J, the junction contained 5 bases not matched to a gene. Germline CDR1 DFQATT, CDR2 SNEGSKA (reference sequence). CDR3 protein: CSAIRDRYSNQPQHF. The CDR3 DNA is TGCAGTGCTATTCGGGACAGGTATAGCAATCAGCCCCAGCATTTT.

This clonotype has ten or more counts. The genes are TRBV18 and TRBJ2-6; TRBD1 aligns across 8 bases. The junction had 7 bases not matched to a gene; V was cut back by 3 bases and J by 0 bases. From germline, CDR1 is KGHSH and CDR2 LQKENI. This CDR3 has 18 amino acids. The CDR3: CASSPRDRRLSGANVLTF. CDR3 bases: TGTGCCAGCTCACCCCGGGACAGGCGCCTCTCTGGGGCCAACGTCCTGACTTTC.

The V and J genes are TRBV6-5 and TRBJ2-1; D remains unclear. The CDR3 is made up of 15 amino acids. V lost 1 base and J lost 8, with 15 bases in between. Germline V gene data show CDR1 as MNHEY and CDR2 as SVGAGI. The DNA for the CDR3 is TGTGCCAGCAGTTACTTTGGCTCCCCTGGGGATGAGCAGTTCTTC. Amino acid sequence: CASSYFGSPGDEQFF.

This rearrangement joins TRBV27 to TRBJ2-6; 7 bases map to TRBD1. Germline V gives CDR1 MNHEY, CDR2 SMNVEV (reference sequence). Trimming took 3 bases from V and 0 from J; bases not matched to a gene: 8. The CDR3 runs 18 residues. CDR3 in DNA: TGTGCCAGCAGTTTTAGTGGGACAGTCCTCTCTGGGGCCAACGTCCTGACTTTC. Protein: CASSFSGTVLSGANVLTF.